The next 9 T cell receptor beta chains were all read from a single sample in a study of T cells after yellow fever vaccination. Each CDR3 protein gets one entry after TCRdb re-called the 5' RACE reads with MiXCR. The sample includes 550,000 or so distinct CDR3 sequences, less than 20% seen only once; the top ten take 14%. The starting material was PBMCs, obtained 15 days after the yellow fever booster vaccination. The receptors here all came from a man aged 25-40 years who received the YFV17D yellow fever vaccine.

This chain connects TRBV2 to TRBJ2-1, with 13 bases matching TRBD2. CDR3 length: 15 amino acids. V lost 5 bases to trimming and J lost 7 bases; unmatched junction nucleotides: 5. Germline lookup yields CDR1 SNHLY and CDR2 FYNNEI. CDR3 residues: CASSTLAGGGNEQFF. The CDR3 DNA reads TGTGCCAGCAGTACACTAGCGGGAGGGGGAAATGAGCAGTTCTTC. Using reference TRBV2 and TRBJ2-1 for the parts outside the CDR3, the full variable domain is EPEVTQTPSHQVTQMGQEVILRCVPISNHLYFYWYRQILGQKVEFLVSFYNNEISEKSEIFDDQFSVERPDGSNFTLKIRSTKLEDSAMYFCASSTLAGGGNEQFFGPGTRLTVL.

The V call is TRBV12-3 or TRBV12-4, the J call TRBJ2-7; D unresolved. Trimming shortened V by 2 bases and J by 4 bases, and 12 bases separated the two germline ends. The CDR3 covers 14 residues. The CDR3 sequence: CASSLSFLAYEQYF. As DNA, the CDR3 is TGTGCCAGCAGTTTAAGTTTCTTAGCTTACGAGCAGTACTTC.

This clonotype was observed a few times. The CDR3 nucleotides are TGTGCCAGCAGCCAAGTAATAGGGCCGACCTACGAGCAGTACTTC. Translated, it gives CASSQVIGPTYEQYF. The chain combines TRBV14 with TRBJ2-7; D unresolved. The CDR3 loop spans 15 amino acids. Germline-derived CDR1 and CDR2 are SGHDN and FVKESK. With 1 base removed from V and 2 bases from J, the gap between germline ends came to 12 bases.

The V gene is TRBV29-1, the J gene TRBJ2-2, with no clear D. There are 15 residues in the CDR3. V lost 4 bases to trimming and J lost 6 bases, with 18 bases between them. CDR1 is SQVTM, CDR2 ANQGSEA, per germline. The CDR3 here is CSVGRTSGRAGELFF. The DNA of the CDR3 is TGCAGCGTTGGTAGGACCTCCGGTCGGGCCGGGGAGCTGTTTTTT.

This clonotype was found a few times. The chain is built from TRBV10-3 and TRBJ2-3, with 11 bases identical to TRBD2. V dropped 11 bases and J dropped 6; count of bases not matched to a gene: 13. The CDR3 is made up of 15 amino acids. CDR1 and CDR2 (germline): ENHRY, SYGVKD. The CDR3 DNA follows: TGTGCCTCCCGAGCCCTAGCGGGAGGTCCCGATACGCAGTATTTT. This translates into CASRALAGGPDTQYF.

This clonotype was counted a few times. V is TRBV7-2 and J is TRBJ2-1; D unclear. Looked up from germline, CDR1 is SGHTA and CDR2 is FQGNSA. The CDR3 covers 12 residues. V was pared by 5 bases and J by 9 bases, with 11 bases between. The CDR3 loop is CASSLTPREQFF. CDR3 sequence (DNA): TGTGCCAGCAGCCTAACTCCCCGTGAGCAGTTCTTC.

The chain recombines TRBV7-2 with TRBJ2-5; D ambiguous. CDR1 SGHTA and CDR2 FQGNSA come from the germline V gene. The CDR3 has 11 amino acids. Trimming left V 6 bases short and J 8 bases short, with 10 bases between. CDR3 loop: CASSPARTQYF. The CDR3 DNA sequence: TGTGCCAGCAGTCCCGCACGTACCCAGTACTTC. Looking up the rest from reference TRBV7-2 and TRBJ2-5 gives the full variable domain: GAGVSQSPSNKVTEKGKDVELRCDPISGHTALYWYRQSLGQGLEFLIYFQGNSAPDKSGLPSDRFSAERTGGSVSTLTIQRTQQEDSAVYLCASSPARTQYFGPGTRLLVL.

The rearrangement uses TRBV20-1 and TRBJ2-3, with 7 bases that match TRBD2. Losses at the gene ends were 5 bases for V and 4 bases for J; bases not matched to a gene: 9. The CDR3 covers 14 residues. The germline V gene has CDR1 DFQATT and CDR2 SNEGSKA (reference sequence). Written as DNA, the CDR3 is TGCAGTGCTCCTACGGGACTACTCTCAGATACGCAGTATTTT. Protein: CSAPTGLLSDTQYF.

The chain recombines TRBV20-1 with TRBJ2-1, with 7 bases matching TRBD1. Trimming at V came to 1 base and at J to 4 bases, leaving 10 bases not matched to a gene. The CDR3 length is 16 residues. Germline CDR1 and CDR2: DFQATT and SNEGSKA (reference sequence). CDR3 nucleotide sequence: TGCAGTGCTAGAGGAAGGGACAGCCACCCTTACAATGAGCAGTTCTTC. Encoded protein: CSARGRDSHPYNEQFF.